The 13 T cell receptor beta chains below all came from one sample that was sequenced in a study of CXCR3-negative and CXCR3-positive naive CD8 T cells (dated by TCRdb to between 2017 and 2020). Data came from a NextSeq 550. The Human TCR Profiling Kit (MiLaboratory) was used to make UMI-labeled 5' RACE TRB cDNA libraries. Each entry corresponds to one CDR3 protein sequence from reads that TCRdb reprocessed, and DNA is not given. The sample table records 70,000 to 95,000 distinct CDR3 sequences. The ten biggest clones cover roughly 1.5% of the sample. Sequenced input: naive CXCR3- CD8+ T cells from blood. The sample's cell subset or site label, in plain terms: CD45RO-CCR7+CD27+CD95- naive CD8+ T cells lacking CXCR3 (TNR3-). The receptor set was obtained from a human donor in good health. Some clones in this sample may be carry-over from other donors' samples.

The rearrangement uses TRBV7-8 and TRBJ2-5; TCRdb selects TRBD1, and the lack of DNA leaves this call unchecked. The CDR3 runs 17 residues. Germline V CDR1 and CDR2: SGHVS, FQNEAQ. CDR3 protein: CASSLGWGDRDQETQYF.

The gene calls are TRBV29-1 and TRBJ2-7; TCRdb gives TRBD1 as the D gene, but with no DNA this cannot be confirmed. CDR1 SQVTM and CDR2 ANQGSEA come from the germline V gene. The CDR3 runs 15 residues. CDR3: CSVELRDSFSYEQYF.

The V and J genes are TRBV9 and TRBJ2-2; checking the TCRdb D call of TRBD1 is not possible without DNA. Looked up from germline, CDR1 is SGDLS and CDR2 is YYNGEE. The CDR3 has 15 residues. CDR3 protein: CASSAPGSGTGELFF.

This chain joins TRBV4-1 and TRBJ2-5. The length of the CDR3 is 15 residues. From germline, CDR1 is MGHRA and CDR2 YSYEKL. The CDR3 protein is CASSQLLGPLQTQYF.

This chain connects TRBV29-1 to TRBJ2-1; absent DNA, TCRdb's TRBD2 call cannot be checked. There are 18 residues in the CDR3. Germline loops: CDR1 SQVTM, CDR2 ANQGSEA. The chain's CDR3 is CSVEGLAGGRSSYNEQFF.

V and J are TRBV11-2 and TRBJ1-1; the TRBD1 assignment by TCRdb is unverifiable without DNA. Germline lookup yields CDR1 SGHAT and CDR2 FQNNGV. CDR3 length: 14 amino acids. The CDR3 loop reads CASSLGQGATEAFF.

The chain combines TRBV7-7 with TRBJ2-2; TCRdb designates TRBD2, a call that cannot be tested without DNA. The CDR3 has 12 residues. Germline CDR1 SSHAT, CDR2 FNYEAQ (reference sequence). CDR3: CASPGGTGELFF.

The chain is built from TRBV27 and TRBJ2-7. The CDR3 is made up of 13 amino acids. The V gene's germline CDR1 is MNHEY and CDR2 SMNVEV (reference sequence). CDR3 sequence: CASSLSFSYEQYF.

The CDR3 loop is CSANTGGYIYEQYF. The V call is TRBV20-1, the J call TRBJ2-7; without DNA, the TCRdb call of TRBD1 cannot be checked. The CDR3 spans 14 residues. The germline CDR1 and CDR2 sequences are DFQATT and SNEGSKA (reference sequence).

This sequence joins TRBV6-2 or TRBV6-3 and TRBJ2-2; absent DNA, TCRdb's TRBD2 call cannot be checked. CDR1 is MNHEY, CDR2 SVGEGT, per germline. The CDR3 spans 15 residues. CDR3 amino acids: CASGTLYLGTGELFF.

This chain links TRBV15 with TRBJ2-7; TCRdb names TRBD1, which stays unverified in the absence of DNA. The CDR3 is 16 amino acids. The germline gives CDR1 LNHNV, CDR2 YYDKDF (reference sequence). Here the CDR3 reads CATNKWRDRGRDEQYF.

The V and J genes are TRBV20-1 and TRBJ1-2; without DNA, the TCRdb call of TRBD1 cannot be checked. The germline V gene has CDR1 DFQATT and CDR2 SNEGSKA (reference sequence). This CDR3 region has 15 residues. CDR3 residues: CSARVMRTGNYGYTF.

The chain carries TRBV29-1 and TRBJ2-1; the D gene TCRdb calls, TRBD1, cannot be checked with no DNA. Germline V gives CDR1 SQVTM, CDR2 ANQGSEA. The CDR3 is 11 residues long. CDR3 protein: CSVLDNNEQFF.